What follows describes a single TCR beta chain. V dropped 3 bases and J dropped 4; count of bases not matched to a gene: 4. Germline CDR1 SGHRS, CDR2 YFSETQ. The CDR3 has 15 residues. The protocol was immunoSEQ multiplex PCR, while the TCRdb copy is restricted to in-frame clones and leaves out a portion. The table shows roughly 500,000 clones, with 70% to 90% occurring only once. The entry originates in a study of blood T cell repertoires in COVID-19. Study context: T cells, B-cell-depleted T cells, or PBMCs supplied cDNA or gDNA.

The chain joins TRBV5-1 to TRBJ2-6; 7 bases match TRBD1. This TCR derives from a human donor in a cohort sampled during active COVID-19. The sequenced sample consisted of peripheral blood. In DNA, the CDR3 is TGCGCCAGCAGCTCGGGACAGCCGGGGGCCAACGTCCTGACTTTC. It is translated as CASSSGQPGANVLTF.